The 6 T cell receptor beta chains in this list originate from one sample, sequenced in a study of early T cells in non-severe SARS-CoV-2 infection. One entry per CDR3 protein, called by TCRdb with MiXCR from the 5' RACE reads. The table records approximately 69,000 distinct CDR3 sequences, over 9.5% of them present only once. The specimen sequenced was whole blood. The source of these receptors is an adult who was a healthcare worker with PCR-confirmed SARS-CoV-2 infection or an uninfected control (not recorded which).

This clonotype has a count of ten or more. The CDR3 DNA sequence: TGCGCCAGCAGCCAAGTGGGGTCGATCGGGATCTCGGGCTACACCTTC. Residues: CASSQVGSIGISGYTF. The chain has TRBV4-1 and TRBJ1-2; D ambiguous. Germline assignment: CDR1 MGHRA and CDR2 YSYEKL. CDR3 length: 16 amino acids. V lost 1 base and J 8 bases, leaving 20 bases between the germline ends.

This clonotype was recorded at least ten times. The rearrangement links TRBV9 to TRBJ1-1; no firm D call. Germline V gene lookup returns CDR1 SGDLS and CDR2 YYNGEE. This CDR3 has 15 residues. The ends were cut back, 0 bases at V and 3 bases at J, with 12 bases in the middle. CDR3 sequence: CASSVGRMMDTEAFF. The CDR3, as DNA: TGTGCCAGCAGCGTAGGAAGGATGATGGACACTGAAGCTTTCTTT.

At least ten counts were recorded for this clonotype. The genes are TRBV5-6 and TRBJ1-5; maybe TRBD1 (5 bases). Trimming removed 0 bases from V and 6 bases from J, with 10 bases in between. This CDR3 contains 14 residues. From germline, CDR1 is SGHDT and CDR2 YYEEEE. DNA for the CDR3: TGTGCCAGCAGCTTGGGTCAGGGCAGTCAGCCCCAGCATTTT. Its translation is CASSLGQGSQPQHF.

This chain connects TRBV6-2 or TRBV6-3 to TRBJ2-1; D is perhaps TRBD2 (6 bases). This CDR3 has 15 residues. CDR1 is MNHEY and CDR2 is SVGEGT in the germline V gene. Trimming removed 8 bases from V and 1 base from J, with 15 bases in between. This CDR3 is CASRRAGQSYNEQFF. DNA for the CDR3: TGTGCCAGCCGGAGGGCAGGGCAATCCTACAATGAGCAGTTCTTC.

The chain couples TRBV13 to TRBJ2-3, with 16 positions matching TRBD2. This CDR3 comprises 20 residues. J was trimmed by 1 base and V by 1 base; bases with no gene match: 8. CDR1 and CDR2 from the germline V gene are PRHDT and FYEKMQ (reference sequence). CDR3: CASSLAMSGTSGGGTDTQYF. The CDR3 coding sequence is TGTGCCAGCAGCTTAGCGATGTCCGGGACTAGCGGGGGGGGCACAGATACGCAGTATTTT.

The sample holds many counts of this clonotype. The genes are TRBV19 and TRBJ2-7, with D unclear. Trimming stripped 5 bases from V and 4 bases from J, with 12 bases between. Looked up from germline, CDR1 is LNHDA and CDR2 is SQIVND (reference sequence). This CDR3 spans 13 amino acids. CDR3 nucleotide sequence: TGTGCCAGTAGTTTAGCATCCACTTACGAGCAGTACTTC. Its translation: CASSLASTYEQYF.